The 7 T cell receptor beta chains below all came from one sample that was sequenced in a study of blood T cell repertoires in COVID-19. Here immunoSEQ multiplex PCR was the method, and the copy in TCRdb shows in-frame clones only, minus some. Counted here are approximately 120,000 clones, 85% occurring once; the ten biggest clones make up over 20%. The sample consisted of peripheral blood. The receptors were gathered from a woman older than 75 with acute or convalescent COVID-19.

This CDR3 reads CASSLAGFEKLFF. CDR3 coding DNA: TGTGCCAGCAGTTTGGCAGGTTTTGAAAAACTGTTTTTT. The chain has TRBV28 and TRBJ1-4; D is undetermined. V was clipped by 3 bases and J by 7 bases, with 9 bases between them. The germline CDR1 and CDR2 sequences are MDHEN and SYDVKM. The CDR3 is 13 amino acids.

The rearrangement links TRBV2 to TRBJ2-1; 9 bases line up with TRBD1. CDR1 and CDR2 from the germline V gene are SNHLY and FYNNEI. The CDR3 is 13 residues long. Trimming took 10 bases from V and 4 from J; bases not matched to a gene: 5. The CDR3 coding sequence is TGTGCCACTTCGGGACAGGGTTACAATGAGCAGTTCTTC. It yields the protein CATSGQGYNEQFF.

The rearrangement uses TRBV4-1 and TRBJ1-4, with 8 positions matching TRBD1. After removal of 5 bases from V and 5 bases from J, the junction contained 4 bases not matched to a gene. The CDR3 is made up of 14 amino acids. CDR1 is MGHRA and CDR2 is YSYEKL in the germline V gene. In DNA form, the CDR3 reads TGCGCCAGCAGCTCCGGACAGGGAAATGAAAAACTGTTTTTT. It specifies CASSSGQGNEKLFF.

The J gene is TRBJ2-3, the V gene TRBV5-5, with 8 nucleotides matching TRBD2. CDR1 and CDR2 from the germline V gene are SGHKS and YYEKEE (reference sequence). V was pared by 3 bases and J by 2 bases, with 5 bases of the junction left unmatched. The CDR3 contains 15 residues. The CDR3 region has the DNA TGTGCCAGCAGCTGGTTAGCGGGGTACACAGATACGCAGTATTTT. It codes for CASSWLAGYTDTQYF.

V gene TRBV11-2 combines with J gene TRBJ1-1, with 9 nucleotides matching TRBD1. Germline CDR1 reads SGHAT; CDR2 reads FQNNGV. The V gene end was trimmed by 0 bases and the J gene end by 8 bases; junction bases not matched to a gene: 10. There are 16 residues in the CDR3. In DNA form, the CDR3 reads TGTGCCAGCAGCTTAGAATGGGGTAGTGGACAGGGGGAAGCTTTCTTT. It is translated as CASSLEWGSGQGEAFF.

This rearrangement joins TRBV3-1 (or the pseudogene TRBV3-2) to TRBJ1-5; TRBD1 agrees at 10 bases. The CDR3 runs to 16 residues. V lost 3 bases and J lost 6; bases outside the gene matches: 8. From germline, CDR1 is LGHDT and CDR2 YNNKEL (reference sequence). CDR3 DNA: TGTGCCAGCAGCCAGTGGACAGGGGGGTTACCTCAGCCCCAGCATTTT. Translated, it gives CASSQWTGGLPQPQHF.

This clone was seen a single time. The chain has TRBV4-3 and TRBJ2-2; TRBD1 aligns across 7 bases. J lost 3 bases, V lost 4 bases, and 11 bases had no gene match. This CDR3 has 17 amino acids. Germline CDR1 reads LGHNA; CDR2 reads YSLEER. The CDR3 region is CASSRHWRTGDTGELFF. The CDR3 DNA reads as TGCGCCAGCAGCCGCCATTGGAGGACAGGAGACACCGGGGAGCTGTTTTTT.